Listed here are 21 T cell receptor beta chains from one sample, sequenced in a study of shared clonotypes between healthy human individuals. Sequencing was performed with immunoSEQ multiplex PCR; in TCRdb, only in-frame clones are kept and a portion is missing. The data show 1.5 million to 1.9 million clones, 98% seen once. Sequences were obtained from naive CD4+ T cells sorted from blood. As for subset: CD45RA+ positively selected. These receptors all stem from a man aged 25 to 40 in good health.

The chain recombines TRBV5-1 with TRBJ2-5; no definite D call. Between the trimmed V and J ends, which lost 5 bases and 1 base, there was a span of 9 bases. Germline V lookup: CDR1 SGHRS, CDR2 YFSETQ. The CDR3 is 13 amino acids. As DNA, the CDR3 is TGCGCCAGCAGGGCAAGCCCCCAAGAGACCCAGTACTTC. Its translation: CASRASPQETQYF.

The chain links TRBV6-5 to TRBJ2-5, with a weak D call TRBD1 (6 bases). Trimming took off 2 bases at V and 5 bases at J, with 12 bases between the two ends. CDR1 and CDR2 (germline): MNHEY, SVGAGI. This CDR3 is 14 amino acids long. CDR3 sequence: CASSYTGTLETQYF. The CDR3 DNA follows: TGTGCCAGCAGTTACACCGGGACATTGGAGACCCAGTACTTC.

The CDR3 region is CASSLTSGSGEQYF. CDR3 nucleotides: TGTGCCAGCAGCCTGACTAGCGGGAGTGGCGAGCAGTACTTC. V is TRBV11-2 and J is TRBJ2-7; 12 positions agree with TRBD2. V was pared by 5 bases and J by 6 bases, with 5 bases of the junction left unmatched. From germline, CDR1 is SGHAT and CDR2 FQNNGV. This CDR3 has 14 residues.

With regard to this clone: Other DNA variants within this sample encode the same CDR3. The rearrangement links TRBV7-9 to TRBJ2-3; D is unclear. This CDR3 contains 11 residues. V was trimmed by 3 bases and J by 4 bases, leaving 2 bases between them. Germline assignment: CDR1 SEHNR and CDR2 FQNEAQ (reference sequence). The CDR3 region has the DNA TGTGCCAGCAGCTTTCCAGATACGCAGTATTTT. Protein: CASSFPDTQYF.

This sequence joins TRBV4-3 and TRBJ2-1; TRBD1 aligns across 8 bases. The germline V gene has CDR1 LGHNA and CDR2 YSLEER. V lost 0 bases and J lost 3; bases outside the gene matches: 7. The CDR3 is 17 residues long. For the CDR3, the DNA is TGCGCCAGCAGCCAAGATTTCGGGACAGGAGTCTACAATGAGCAGTTCTTC. Translated, it gives CASSQDFGTGVYNEQFF.

The V gene is TRBV19, the J gene TRBJ1-2; D not certain. V was shortened by 4 bases and J by 6 bases, with 18 bases between the two germline ends. Germline V gene sequence: CDR1 LNHDA, CDR2 SQIVND (reference sequence). The CDR3 runs to 15 residues. CDR3 DNA: TGTGCCAGTAGTACCTCGATGGCCCGACTCCATGGCTACACCTTC. Its protein product is CASSTSMARLHGYTF. Looking up the rest from reference TRBV19 and TRBJ1-2 gives the full variable domain: DGGITQSPKYLFRKEGQNVTLSCEQNLNHDAMYWYRQDPGQGLRLIYYSQIVNDFQKGDIAEGYSVSREKKESFPLTVTSAQKNPTAFYLCASSTSMARLHGYTFGSGTRLTVV.

This chain uses TRBV5-4 with TRBJ2-2, with D unclear. Trimming took 1 base from V and 2 from J, leaving 12 bases between them. The CDR3 totals 16 residues. CDR1 and CDR2 from the germline V gene are SGHNT and YYREEE (reference sequence). The CDR3 reads CASSLYFRGNTGELFF. CDR3 sequence (DNA): TGTGCCAGCAGCTTGTACTTCCGCGGCAACACCGGGGAGCTGTTTTTT.

The chain combines TRBV28 with TRBJ2-3; D unclear. This CDR3 has 14 residues. CDR1 and CDR2 (germline): MDHEN, SYDVKM. V gave up 3 bases and J gave up 3 bases, with 10 bases separating them. The CDR3 DNA reads TGTGCCAGCAGTTTGGAACGTACGACAGATACGCAGTATTTT. This translates into CASSLERTTDTQYF.

This clone was found once. The V call is TRBV28, the J call TRBJ1-2; 7 nucleotides line up with TRBD1. The CDR3 covers 15 residues. Germline values: CDR1 MDHEN, CDR2 SYDVKM. The V segment lost 6 bases and the J segment 3 bases; nucleotides outside the gene matches: 10. DNA of the CDR3: TGTGCCAGCAGCTTACCGGGACAGTCGGACTATGGCTACACCTTC. It translates to CASSLPGQSDYGYTF.

J is TRBJ1-1 and V is TRBV5-4, with D tentatively TRBD1 (6 bases). The V gene lost 4 bases and the J gene lost 3 bases, with 10 bases spanning the gap. The CDR3 runs to 13 residues. The germline V gene encodes CDR1 SGHNT and CDR2 YYREEE (reference sequence). CDR3 DNA: TGTGCCAGCAGCAGGGACACCCACACTGAAGCTTTCTTT. Translation: CASSRDTHTEAFF.

This clone has only one observation. V gene TRBV27 combines with J gene TRBJ2-2; 13 bases agree with TRBD2. The V segment lost 6 bases and the J segment 0 bases; nucleotides outside the gene matches: 4. Germline V gives CDR1 MNHEY, CDR2 SMNVEV (reference sequence). The CDR3 is 17 amino acids. DNA of the CDR3: TGTGCCAGCAGGAGACTAGCGGGAGGCTCGAACACCGGGGAGCTGTTTTTT. This translates into CASRRLAGGSNTGELFF.

The chain carries TRBV5-1 and TRBJ1-2; D uncertain. The CDR3 sequence is 14 residues long. CDR1 and CDR2 (germline): SGHRS, YFSETQ. Trimming left V 1 base short and J 1 base short, with 8 bases between. The DNA for the CDR3 is TGCGCCAGCAGCTTGTGGCCCGATAACTATGGCTACACCTTC. Amino acids: CASSLWPDNYGYTF.

To note about this clone: A junction end diverges from the germline sequence, so it may reflect a read error. CDR3 region: CASSLRDGASYEQYF. DNA of the CDR3: TGTGCTAGCAGTCTACGTGACGGGGCTTCCTACGAGCAGTACTTC. The chain employs TRBV7-7 and TRBJ2-7; D possibly matches TRBD1 or TRBD2 (5 bases each). CDR1 is SSHAT, CDR2 FNYEAQ, per germline (reference sequence). There are 15 residues in the CDR3.

This clone was observed a single time. The J gene is TRBJ2-7, the V gene TRBV5-1; 13 bases agree with TRBD2. Germline values: CDR1 SGHRS, CDR2 YFSETQ. This CDR3 comprises 16 residues. V lost 4 bases and J lost 4; bases outside the gene matches: 8. DNA of the CDR3: TGCGCCAGCAGCCACGGACTAGCGGGAGCTGGGTACGAGCAGTACTTC. It encodes CASSHGLAGAGYEQYF.

The rearrangement joins TRBV30 to TRBJ1-6, with D uncertain. This CDR3 contains 12 residues. Germline lookup yields CDR1 GTSNPN and CDR2 SVGIG (reference sequence). Trimming stripped 0 bases from V and 13 bases from J, with 10 bases between. The CDR3 sequence: CAWSVTEVPLHF. The CDR3 nucleotides read TGTGCCTGGAGTGTAACTGAAGTGCCCCTCCACTTT.

The chain links TRBV5-1 to TRBJ2-7, with D tentatively TRBD1 or TRBD2 (7 bases each). Germline V gene data show CDR1 as SGHRS and CDR2 as YFSETQ. Deletions cut 0 bases from V and 5 bases from J, with 12 bases between. This CDR3 comprises 14 residues. DNA of the CDR3: TGCGCCAGCAGCTTGGTGTCAGGGGGGGACGAGCAGTACTTC. It codes for CASSLVSGGDEQYF.

Comments on this clone: Other DNA sequences in the sample encode the same CDR3. Here the CDR3 DNA reads TGCGCCAGCAGCTTGAGAGTCTCCTACGAGCAGTACTTC. It codes for CASSLRVSYEQYF. The V gene is TRBV5-1, the J gene TRBJ2-7, with D hard to call. This CDR3 comprises 13 residues. Trimming removed 1 base from V and 0 bases from J, with 5 bases in between. The V gene's germline CDR1 is SGHRS and CDR2 YFSETQ.

The gene calls are TRBV4-3 and TRBJ2-1, with 8 bases aligning to TRBD1. This CDR3 region has 17 residues. With 3 bases clipped from V and 8 bases from J, the junction kept 15 bases outside the gene matches. Germline V gene data show CDR1 as LGHNA and CDR2 as YSLEER. The CDR3 sequence is CASSHESGQGPRDEQFF. Written as DNA, the CDR3 is TGCGCCAGCAGCCATGAGTCCGGACAGGGTCCCCGTGATGAGCAGTTCTTC.

This clone was observed once. The V and J genes are TRBV11-2 and TRBJ2-6, with D tentatively TRBD2 (6 bases). V was trimmed by 6 bases and J by 0 bases, leaving 12 bases between them. Germline loops: CDR1 SGHAT, CDR2 FQNNGV. The CDR3 runs 16 residues. CDR3 sequence: CASRRPGGSGANVLTF. Here the CDR3 DNA reads TGTGCCAGCAGACGACCCGGGGGCTCTGGGGCCAACGTCCTGACTTTC.

This chain links TRBV25-1 with TRBJ2-6; D might be TRBD1 or TRBD2, each matching 6 bases. Looked up from germline, CDR1 is MGHDK and CDR2 is SYGVNS. The ends were cut back, 2 bases at V and 3 bases at J, with 14 bases in the middle. The CDR3 is 17 amino acids. CDR3 DNA sequence: TGTGCCAGCAGTGAAGCTTGGGGGGCTGATGGGGCCAACGTCCTGACTTTC. Residues: CASSEAWGADGANVLTF.

This chain uses TRBV29-1 with TRBJ2-7; 7 bases fit TRBD2. The germline V gene has CDR1 SQVTM and CDR2 ANQGSEA. Unmatched junction bases numbered 4, after V lost 4 bases and J lost 7 bases. The CDR3 is 11 residues long. The CDR3 spells CSVGMGGEQYF. Here the CDR3 DNA reads TGCAGCGTTGGTATGGGGGGGGAGCAGTACTTC.